Listed here is a single T cell receptor beta chain. What it binds is unknown. PCR employed 60 Vbeta and 13 Jbeta primers. Assay: immunoSEQ multiplex PCR; the TCRdb copy retains only in-frame clones and omits some. Here the sample spans some 180,000 clones, 75% to 85% being singletons. This record belongs to a study of cytomegalovirus exposure and HLA in healthy donors. Study summary: From HLA-typed donors, an early data release held tens of millions of unique TCRs.

The CDR3 covers 15 residues. Germline lookup yields CDR1 MDHEN and CDR2 SYDVKM. Trimming took 3 bases from V and 3 from J; bases not matched to a gene: 6. Study findings and constraints: A later analysis linked a missense DCLRE1C variant to TCR beta V- and J-gene trimming. A later analysis showed HLA-associated TCR beta chains outstripping equally common others in clonal expansion. Sequence variants that were highly shared formed a cluster that was likely a sequencing artifact.

This clonotype was sampled from a woman in her fifties or sixties in good health and CMV-seropositive. The rearrangement links TRBV28 to TRBJ1-2; 8 nucleotides line up with TRBD1. The sequencing input was PBMCs. CDR3 in DNA: TGTGCCAGCAGTTTGGGGACAGGTAATGACTATGGCTACACCTTC. Translating gives CASSLGTGNDYGYTF.